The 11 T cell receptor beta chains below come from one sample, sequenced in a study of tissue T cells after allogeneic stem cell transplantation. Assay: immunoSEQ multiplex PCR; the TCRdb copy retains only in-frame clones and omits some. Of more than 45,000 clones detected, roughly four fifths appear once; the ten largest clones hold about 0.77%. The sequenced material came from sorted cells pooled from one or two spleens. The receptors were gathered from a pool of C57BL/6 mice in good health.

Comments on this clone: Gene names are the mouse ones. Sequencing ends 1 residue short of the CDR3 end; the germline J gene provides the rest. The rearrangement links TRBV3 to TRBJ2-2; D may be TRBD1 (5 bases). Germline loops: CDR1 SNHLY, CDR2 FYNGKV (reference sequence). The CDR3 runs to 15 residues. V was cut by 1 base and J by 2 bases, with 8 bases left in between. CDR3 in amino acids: CASSLGRVNTGQLYF. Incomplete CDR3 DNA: TGTGCCAGCAGCTTAGGCAGGGTTAACACCGGGCAGCTCTAC. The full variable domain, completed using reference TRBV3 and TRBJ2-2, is GPKVLQIPSHQIIDMGQMVTLNCDPVSNHLYFYWYKQILGQQMEFLVNFYNGKVMEKSKLFKDQFSVERPDGSYFTLKIQPTALEDSAVYFCASSLGRVNTGQLYFGEGSKLTVL.

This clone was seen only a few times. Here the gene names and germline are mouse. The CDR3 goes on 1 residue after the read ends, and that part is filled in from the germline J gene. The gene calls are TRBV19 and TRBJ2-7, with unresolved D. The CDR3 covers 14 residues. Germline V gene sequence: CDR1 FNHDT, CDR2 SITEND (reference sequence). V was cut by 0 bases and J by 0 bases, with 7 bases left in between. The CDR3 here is CASSIAGDSYEQYF. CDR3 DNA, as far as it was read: TGTGCCAGCAGTATAGCCGGGGACTCCTATGAACAGTAC. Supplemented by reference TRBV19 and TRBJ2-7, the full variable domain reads GGIITQTPKFLIGQEGQKLTLKCQQNFNHDTMYWYRQDSGKGLRLIYYSITENDLQKGDLSEGYDASREKKSSFSLTVTSAQKNEMAVFLCASSIAGDSYEQYFGPGTRLTVL.

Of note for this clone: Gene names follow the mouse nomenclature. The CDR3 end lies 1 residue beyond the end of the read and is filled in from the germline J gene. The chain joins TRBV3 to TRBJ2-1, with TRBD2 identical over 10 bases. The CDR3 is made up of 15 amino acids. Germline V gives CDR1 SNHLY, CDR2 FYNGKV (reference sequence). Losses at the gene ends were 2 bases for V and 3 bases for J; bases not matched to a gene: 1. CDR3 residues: CASSLLGGRYAEQFF. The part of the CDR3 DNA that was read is TGTGCCAGCAGCTTACTGGGGGGGCGCTATGCTGAGCAGTTC.

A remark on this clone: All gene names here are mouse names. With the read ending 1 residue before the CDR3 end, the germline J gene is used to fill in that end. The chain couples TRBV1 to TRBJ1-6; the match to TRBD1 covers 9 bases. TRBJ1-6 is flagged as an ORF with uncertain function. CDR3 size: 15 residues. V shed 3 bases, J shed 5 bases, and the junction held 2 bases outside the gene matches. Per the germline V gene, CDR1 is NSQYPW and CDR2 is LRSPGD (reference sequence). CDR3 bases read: TGCACCTGCAGTGCCAGGACAGGGGATAATTCGCCCCTCTAC. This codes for CTCSARTGDNSPLY. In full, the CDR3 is CTCSARTGDNSPLYF.

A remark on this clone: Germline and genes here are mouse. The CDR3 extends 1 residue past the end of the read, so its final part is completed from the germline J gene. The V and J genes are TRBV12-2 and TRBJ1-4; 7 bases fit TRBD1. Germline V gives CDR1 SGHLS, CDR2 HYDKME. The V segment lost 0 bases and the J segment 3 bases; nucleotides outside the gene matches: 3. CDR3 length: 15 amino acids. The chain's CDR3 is CASSLKGAPNERLFF. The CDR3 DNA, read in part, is TGTGCCAGCTCTCTCAAGGGGGCGCCCAACGAAAGATTATTT.

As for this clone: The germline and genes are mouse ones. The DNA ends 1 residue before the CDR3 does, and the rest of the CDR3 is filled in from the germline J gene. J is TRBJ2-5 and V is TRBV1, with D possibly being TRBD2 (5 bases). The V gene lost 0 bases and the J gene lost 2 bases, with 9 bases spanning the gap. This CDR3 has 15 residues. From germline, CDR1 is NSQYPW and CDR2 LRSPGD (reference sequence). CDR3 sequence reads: CTCSADWGSQDTQYF. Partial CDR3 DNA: TGCACCTGCAGTGCAGATTGGGGATCCCAAGACACCCAGTAC.

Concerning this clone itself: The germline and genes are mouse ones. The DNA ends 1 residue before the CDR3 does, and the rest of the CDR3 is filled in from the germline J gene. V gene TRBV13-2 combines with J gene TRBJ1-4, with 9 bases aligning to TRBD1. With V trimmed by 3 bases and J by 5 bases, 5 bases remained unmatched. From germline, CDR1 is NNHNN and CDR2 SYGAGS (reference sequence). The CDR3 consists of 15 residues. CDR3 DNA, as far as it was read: TGTGCCAGCGGTGGGACAGGGGAGAGGAACGAAAGATTATTT. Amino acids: CASGGTGERNERLF. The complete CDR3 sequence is CASGGTGERNERLFF.

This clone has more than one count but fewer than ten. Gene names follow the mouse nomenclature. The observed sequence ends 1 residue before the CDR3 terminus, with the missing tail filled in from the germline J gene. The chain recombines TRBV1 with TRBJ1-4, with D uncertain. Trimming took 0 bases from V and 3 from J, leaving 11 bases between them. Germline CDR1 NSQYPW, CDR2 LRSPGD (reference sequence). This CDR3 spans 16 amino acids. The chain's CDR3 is CTCSADWRQTNERLFF. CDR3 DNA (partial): TGCACCTGCAGTGCAGATTGGCGACAAACCAACGAAAGATTATTT.

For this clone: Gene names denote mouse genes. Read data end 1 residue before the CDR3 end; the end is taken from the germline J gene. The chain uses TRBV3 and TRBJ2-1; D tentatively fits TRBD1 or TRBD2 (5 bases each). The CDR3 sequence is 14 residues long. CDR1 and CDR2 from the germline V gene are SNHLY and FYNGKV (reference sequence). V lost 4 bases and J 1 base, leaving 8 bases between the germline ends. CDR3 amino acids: CASSYRDNYAEQFF. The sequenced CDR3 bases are TGTGCCAGCAGCTACCGGGACAACTATGCTGAGCAGTTC.

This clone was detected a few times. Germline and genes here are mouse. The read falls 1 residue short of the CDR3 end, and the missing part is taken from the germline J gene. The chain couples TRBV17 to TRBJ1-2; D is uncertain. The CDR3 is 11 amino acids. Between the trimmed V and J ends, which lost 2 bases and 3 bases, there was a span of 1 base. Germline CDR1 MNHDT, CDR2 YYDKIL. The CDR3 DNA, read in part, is TGTGCTAGCAGTAGATACTCCGACTACACC. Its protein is CASSRYSDYT. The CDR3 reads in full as CASSRYSDYTF.

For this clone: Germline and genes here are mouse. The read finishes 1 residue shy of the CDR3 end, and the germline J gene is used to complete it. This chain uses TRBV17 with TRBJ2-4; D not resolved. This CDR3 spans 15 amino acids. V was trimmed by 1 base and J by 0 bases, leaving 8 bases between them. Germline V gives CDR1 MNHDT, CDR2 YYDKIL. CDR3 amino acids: CASSRGGPSQNTLYF. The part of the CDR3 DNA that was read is TGTGCTAGCAGTAGAGGTGGGCCAAGTCAAAACACCTTGTAC.